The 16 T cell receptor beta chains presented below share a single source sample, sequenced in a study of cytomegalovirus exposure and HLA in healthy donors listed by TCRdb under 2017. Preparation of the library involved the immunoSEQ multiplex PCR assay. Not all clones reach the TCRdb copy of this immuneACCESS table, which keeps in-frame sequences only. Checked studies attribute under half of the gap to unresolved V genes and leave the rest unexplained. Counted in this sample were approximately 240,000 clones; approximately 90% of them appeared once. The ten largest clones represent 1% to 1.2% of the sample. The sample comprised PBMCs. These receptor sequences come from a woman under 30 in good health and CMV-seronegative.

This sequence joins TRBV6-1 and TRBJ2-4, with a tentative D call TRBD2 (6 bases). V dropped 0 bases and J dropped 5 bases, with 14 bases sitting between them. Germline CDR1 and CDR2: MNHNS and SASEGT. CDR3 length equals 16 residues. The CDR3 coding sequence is TGTGCCAGCAGTGAAGCGGGGTGGGGACTCCAAAACATTCAGTACTTC. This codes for CASSEAGWGLQNIQYF.

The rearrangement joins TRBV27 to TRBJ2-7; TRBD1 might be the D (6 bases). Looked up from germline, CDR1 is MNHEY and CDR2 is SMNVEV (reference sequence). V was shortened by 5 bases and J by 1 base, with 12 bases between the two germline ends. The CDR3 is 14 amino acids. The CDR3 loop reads CASSLIRGSYEQYF. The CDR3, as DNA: TGTGCCAGCAGTCTAATCAGGGGATCCTACGAGCAGTACTTC.

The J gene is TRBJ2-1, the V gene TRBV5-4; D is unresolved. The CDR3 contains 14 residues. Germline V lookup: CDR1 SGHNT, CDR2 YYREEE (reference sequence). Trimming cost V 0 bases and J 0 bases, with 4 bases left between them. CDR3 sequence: CASSLGSSYNEQFF. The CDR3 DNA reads TGTGCCAGCAGCTTGGGGAGCTCCTACAATGAGCAGTTCTTC.

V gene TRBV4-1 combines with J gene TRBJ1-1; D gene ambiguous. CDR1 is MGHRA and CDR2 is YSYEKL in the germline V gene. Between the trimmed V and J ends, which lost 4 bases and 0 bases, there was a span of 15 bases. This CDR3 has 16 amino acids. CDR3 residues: CASSPTPRGMNTEAFF. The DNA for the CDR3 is TGCGCCAGCAGCCCAACTCCCCGGGGAATGAACACTGAAGCTTTCTTT.

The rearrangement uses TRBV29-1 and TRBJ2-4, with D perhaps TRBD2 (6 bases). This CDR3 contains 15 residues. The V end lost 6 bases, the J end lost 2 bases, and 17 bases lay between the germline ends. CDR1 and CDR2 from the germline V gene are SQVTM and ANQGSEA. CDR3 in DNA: TGCAGCGTCCGGACCGGGGGTCTTTCCAAAAACATTCAGTACTTC. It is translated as CSVRTGGLSKNIQYF.

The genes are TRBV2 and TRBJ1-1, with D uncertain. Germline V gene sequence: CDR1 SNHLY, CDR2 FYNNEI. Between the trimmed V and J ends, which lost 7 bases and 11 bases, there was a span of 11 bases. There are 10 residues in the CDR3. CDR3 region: CASTAGMAFF. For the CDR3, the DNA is TGTGCCAGCACCGCAGGTATGGCTTTCTTT.

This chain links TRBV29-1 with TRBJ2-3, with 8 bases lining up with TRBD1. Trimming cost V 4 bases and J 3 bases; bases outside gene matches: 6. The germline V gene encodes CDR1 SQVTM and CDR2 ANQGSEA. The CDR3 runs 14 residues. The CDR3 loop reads CSVAQTGGTDTQYF. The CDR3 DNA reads TGCAGCGTTGCCCAAACAGGGGGGACAGATACGCAGTATTTT.

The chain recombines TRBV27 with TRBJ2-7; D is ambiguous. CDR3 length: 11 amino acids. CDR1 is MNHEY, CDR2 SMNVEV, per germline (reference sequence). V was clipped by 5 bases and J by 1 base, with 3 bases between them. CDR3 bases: TGTGCCAGCAGTCGGTCCTACGAGCAGTACTTC. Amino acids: CASSRSYEQYF.

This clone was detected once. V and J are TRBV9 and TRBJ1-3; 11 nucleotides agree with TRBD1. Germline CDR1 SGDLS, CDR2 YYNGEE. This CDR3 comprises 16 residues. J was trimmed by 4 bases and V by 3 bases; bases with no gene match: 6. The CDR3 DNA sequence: TGTGCCAGCAGCGAAGGACAGGGGGCGCAGGGAAACACCATATATTTT. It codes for CASSEGQGAQGNTIYF.

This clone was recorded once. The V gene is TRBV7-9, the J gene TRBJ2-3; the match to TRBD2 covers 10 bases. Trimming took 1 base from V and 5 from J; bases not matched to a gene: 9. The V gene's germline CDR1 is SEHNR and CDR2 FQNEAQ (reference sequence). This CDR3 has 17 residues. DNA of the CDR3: TGTGCCAGCAGCTTAGGGGATAGCGGGAGGAATGGAGATACGCAGTATTTT. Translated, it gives CASSLGDSGRNGDTQYF.

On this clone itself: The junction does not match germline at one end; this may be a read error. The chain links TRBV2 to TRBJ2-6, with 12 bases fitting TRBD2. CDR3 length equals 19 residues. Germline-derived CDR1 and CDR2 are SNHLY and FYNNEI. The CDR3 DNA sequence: TGTGCCAGCAGTGGTACTAGCGGGAGGCCCCTGTCTGAGGCCAACGTCCTGACTTTC. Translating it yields CASSGTSGRPLSEANVLTF.

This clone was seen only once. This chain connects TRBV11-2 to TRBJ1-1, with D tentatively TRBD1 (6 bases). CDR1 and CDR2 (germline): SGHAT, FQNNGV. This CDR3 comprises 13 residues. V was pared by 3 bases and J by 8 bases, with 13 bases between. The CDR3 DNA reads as TGTGCCAGCAGCTTTGCCGGGACACTAGAAGCTTTCTTT. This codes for CASSFAGTLEAFF.

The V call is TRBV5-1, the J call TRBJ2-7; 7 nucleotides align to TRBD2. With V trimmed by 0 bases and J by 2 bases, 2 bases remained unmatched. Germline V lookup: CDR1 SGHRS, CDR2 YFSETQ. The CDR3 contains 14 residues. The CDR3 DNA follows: TGCGCCAGCAGCTTGGAGGGACTACCCTACGAGCAGTACTTC. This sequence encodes CASSLEGLPYEQYF.

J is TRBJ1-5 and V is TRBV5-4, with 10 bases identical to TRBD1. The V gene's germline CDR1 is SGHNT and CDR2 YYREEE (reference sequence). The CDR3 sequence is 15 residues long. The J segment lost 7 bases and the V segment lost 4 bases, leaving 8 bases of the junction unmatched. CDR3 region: CASSAGGQGKQPQHF. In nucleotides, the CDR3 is TGTGCCAGCAGCGCGGGGGGACAGGGGAAACAGCCCCAGCATTTT.

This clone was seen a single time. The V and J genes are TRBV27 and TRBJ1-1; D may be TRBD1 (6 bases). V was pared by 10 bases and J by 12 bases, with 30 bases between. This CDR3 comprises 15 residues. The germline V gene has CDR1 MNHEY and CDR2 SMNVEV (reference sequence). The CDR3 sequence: CAILLGGRVKRYTFF. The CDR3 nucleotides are TGTGCCATCCTACTGGGGGGGCGGGTGAAACGCTATACTTTCTTT.

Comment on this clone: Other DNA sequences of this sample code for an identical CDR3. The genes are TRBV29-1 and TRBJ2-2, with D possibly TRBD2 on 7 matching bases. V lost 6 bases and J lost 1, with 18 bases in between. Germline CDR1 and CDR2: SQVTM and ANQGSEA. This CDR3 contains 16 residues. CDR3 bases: TGCAGCGTGGCAGATGGGGGGGCGGGGAACACCGGGGAGCTGTTTTTT. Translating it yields CSVADGGAGNTGELFF.